This T cell receptor (beta chain) was documented in a study of CD8 T cells in Susac syndrome. Roughly 0.45 to 1 ug RNA was reverse transcribed with random hexamers. One entry per CDR3 protein, called by TCRdb with MiXCR from the immunoSEQ multiplex PCR reads. Among over 350,000 distinct CDR3 sequences, roughly 85% were seen once, and the ten largest hold more than 0.09%. V was shortened by 6 bases and J by 3 bases, with 9 bases between the two germline ends. The CDR3 length is 13 residues. Germline loops: CDR1 MNHEY, CDR2 SMNVEV (reference sequence). J is TRBJ1-5 and V is TRBV27, with D uncertain. Sequencing was done on a sample of CD8+ T cells from PBMCs. The TCR sequence derives from a human donor with multiple sclerosis. DNA of the CDR3: TGTGCCAGCAGCGGCAGCAACAATCAGCCCCAGCATTTT. Translated, it gives CASSGSNNQPQHF.